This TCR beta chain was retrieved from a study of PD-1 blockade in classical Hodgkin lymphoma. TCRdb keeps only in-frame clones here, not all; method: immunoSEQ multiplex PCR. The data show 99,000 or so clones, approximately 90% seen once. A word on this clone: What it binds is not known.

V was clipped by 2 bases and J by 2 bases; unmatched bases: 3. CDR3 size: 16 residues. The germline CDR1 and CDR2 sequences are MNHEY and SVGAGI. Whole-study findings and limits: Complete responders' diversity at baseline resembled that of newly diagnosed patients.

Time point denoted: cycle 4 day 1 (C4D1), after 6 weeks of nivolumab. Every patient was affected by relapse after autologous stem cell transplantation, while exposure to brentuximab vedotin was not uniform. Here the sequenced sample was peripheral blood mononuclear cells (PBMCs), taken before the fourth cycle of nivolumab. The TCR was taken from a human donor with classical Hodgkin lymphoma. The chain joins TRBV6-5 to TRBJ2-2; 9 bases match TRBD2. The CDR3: CASSYGTSLNTGELFF. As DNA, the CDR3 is TGTGCCAGCAGTTACGGGACTAGCTTAAACACCGGGGAGCTGTTTTTT.